The rows below give T cell receptor beta chains drawn from one sample of a study of blood T cell repertoires in COVID-19. The protocol was immunoSEQ multiplex PCR, while the TCRdb copy is restricted to in-frame clones and leaves out a portion. The sample has more than 140,000 clones, around 83% seen once. The sequenced sample consisted of peripheral blood. These receptors came from a woman in her forties or fifties in a cohort sampled during active or convalescent COVID-19. Both conserved end residues are part of each CDR3.

>TRBV10-3|TRBJ1-4
CATRQGGDANEKLFF
>TRBV4-3|TRBJ1-2
CASSQAGSPNYGYTF
>TRBV24-1|TRBJ2-1
CATKDSSYNEQFF
>TRBV7-2|TRBJ2-1
CASSHGLADNEQFF
>TRBV6-1|TRBJ1-2
CASSEIDYGYTF
>TRBV3-1/TRBV3-2|TRBJ1-5
CASSSNSGTVAQPQHF
>TRBV10-3|TRBJ2-1
CAIRLGVRDEQFF
>TRBV19|TRBJ2-6
CASSTTGAGANVLTF
>TRBV9|TRBJ2-6
CASSAHRAGANVLTF
>TRBV19|TRBJ2-7
CASSRDRVSGPYEQYF
>TRBV12-3/TRBV12-4|TRBJ1-1
CASSLGGGADAFF
>TRBV5-1|TRBJ2-5
CASSLYLSGEETQYF
>TRBV9|TRBJ2-5
CASSLGLAGVVETQYF
>TRBV5-6|TRBJ2-7
CASSFRGLAYEQYF
>TRBV7-8|TRBJ2-1
CASSNHGGSYNEQFF
>TRBV2|TRBJ2-7
CASSDLAVGVDF
>TRBV24-1|TRBJ1-2
CATSDLRQDYGYTF
>TRBV29-1|TRBJ1-1
CSVDRKGNTEAFF
>TRBV5-3|TRBJ1-6
CARNPGTGGSGDNSPLHF
>TRBV5-6|-
CASSSTQGKELFF
>TRBV4-2|TRBJ1-4
CASSPKITESEKLFF
>TRBV6-5|TRBJ2-7
CASSSPGQSYEQYF
>TRBV5-1|TRBJ2-7
CASSPRQGAFYEQYF
>TRBV10-3|TRBJ1-1
CAISQIKNTEAFF
>TRBV5-4|TRBJ2-3
CASSPKTSGGAGTQYF
>TRBV9|TRBJ2-5
CASSVGGLQETQYF
>TRBV6-6|TRBJ1-1
CASSYAGARTEAFF
>TRBV6-5|TRBJ2-2
CASSYGLLNTGELFF
>TRBV6-1|TRBJ2-2
CASSESGRELFF
>TRBV6-5|TRBJ2-7
CASSYSGGFAYEQYF
>TRBV29-1|TRBJ1-4
CSVDVQEGEKLFF
>TRBV7-3|TRBJ2-3
CASSDGLAGRADTQYF
>TRBV11-2|TRBJ1-3
CASSSKTGRGNTIYF
>TRBV6-4|TRBJ1-1
CASSPSTVNTEAFF
>TRBV2|TRBJ1-2
CAGRRGDRVGYTF
>TRBV2|TRBJ2-6
CASSASAGANVLTF
>TRBV12-3/TRBV12-4|TRBJ1-2
CASSNRGQAGYTF
>TRBV29-1|TRBJ1-2
CSVNQRTGLGYTF
>TRBV18|TRBJ1-2
CASSPSSGYGYTF
>TRBV7-3|TRBJ2-1
CASSSWSGLANNEQFF
>TRBV5-6|TRBJ2-1
CASTLFNPGLAGREQFF
>TRBV4-1|TRBJ2-4
CASSQGGTRYF
>TRBV19|TRBJ1-2
CASSTLNYGYTF
>TRBV15|TRBJ2-3
CATSRPTGTATDTQYF
>TRBV2|TRBJ1-3
CASTGQGAGNTIYF
>TRBV3-1/TRBV3-2|TRBJ2-7
CASSKPGLAGASYEQYF
>TRBV24-1|TRBJ2-1
CATSDSGGATYNEQFF
>TRBV15|TRBJ2-7
CATSRGGDYEQYF
>TRBV21-1|TRBJ2-7
CASSQRLGADEQYF
>TRBV3-1/TRBV3-2|TRBJ1-2
CASSQQGARVGYTF
>TRBV6-5|TRBJ1-5
CASSRDSNQPQHF
>TRBV7-9|TRBJ2-5
CASSLGQFQETQYF
>TRBV7-8|TRBJ2-3
CASSSKTGMDTQYF
>TRBV29-1|TRBJ1-1
CSVGLQGTLEAFF
>TRBV6-5|TRBJ1-6
CASSPTGQGNSPLHF